The 21 T cell receptor beta chains below come from one sample, sequenced in a study of blood T cell repertoires in COVID-19. Sequencing was performed with immunoSEQ multiplex PCR; in TCRdb, only in-frame clones are kept and a portion is missing. The sample has a few hundred thousand clones; 88% are singletons. Sequences were obtained from peripheral blood. Source of these receptors: a man between 50 and 59 years old with COVID-19, enrolled during active disease.

The sample holds one count of this clone. The chain is built from TRBV30 and TRBJ2-5; TRBD1 aligns across 9 bases. CDR3 length: 14 residues. Germline trimming cut 1 base from V and 6 bases from J; bases unmatched to any gene: 6. CDR1 and CDR2 (germline): GTSNPN, SVGIG (reference sequence). The CDR3, as DNA: TGTGCCTGGAGTGCCGGGACAGGGTTTAAGACCCAGTACTTC. This sequence encodes CAWSAGTGFKTQYF. The full variable domain, with the rest looked up from reference TRBV30 and TRBJ2-5, is SQTIHQWPATLVQPVGSPLSLECTVEGTSNPNLYWYRQAAGRGLQLLFYSVGIGQISSEVPQNLSASRPQDRQFILSSKKLLLSDSGFYLCAWSAGTGFKTQYFGPGTRLLVL.

J is TRBJ2-6 and V is TRBV5-8, with D maybe TRBD1 (5 bases). The length of the CDR3 is 16 residues. Per the germline V gene, CDR1 is SGHTS and CDR2 is YDEGEE. The germline V and J ends were trimmed by 0 bases and 0 bases, with 7 bases remaining between them. The CDR3, as DNA: TGTGCCAGCAGCTTGGGGACAAGCTCTGGGGCCAACGTCCTGACTTTC. It yields the protein CASSLGTSSGANVLTF.

The rearrangement uses TRBV3-1 (or the pseudogene TRBV3-2) and TRBJ1-1; no firm D call. V was pared by 2 bases and J by 1 base, with 5 bases between. This CDR3 comprises 13 residues. The V gene's germline CDR1 is LGHDT and CDR2 YNNKEL (reference sequence). The CDR3 DNA follows: TGTGCCAGCAGCCAACAAGCGAACACTGAAGCTTTCTTT. Protein sequence: CASSQQANTEAFF.

This clone was recorded only once. The J gene is TRBJ2-3, the V gene TRBV2; 14 nucleotides align to TRBD2. Germline CDR1 reads SNHLY; CDR2 reads FYNNEI. J gave up 0 bases and V 7 bases, and 6 bases lay outside the gene matches. The CDR3 has 17 amino acids. The CDR3 protein is CASMGLAGVGSTDTQYF. CDR3 in DNA: TGTGCCAGCATGGGACTAGCGGGAGTTGGCAGCACAGATACGCAGTATTTT.

The chain employs TRBV5-1 and TRBJ2-7; the match to TRBD1 covers 10 bases. The V gene end was trimmed by 3 bases and the J gene end by 0 bases; junction bases not matched to a gene: 3. Germline V lookup: CDR1 SGHRS, CDR2 YFSETQ. The CDR3 runs 15 residues. The CDR3 loop is CASSSGTGDSYEQYF. CDR3 in DNA: TGCGCCAGCAGCTCCGGGACAGGGGACTCCTACGAGCAGTACTTC.

The chain is built from TRBV11-1 and TRBJ1-1; D possibly corresponds to TRBD1 (6 bases). Trimming cost V 5 bases and J 4 bases, with 20 bases left between them. This CDR3 region has 16 residues. In germline, CDR1 is SGHAT, CDR2 FQDESV (reference sequence). Here the CDR3 DNA reads TGTGCCAGCAGCCGACAAATAATGGGGGCGAGCACTGAAGCTTTCTTT. Translating it yields CASSRQIMGASTEAFF.

The chain has TRBV5-4 and TRBJ2-5; 7 bases are shared with TRBD2. The CDR3 loop spans 11 amino acids. V shed 3 bases, J shed 9 bases, and the junction held 2 bases outside the gene matches. Germline-derived CDR1 and CDR2 are SGHNT and YYREEE (reference sequence). The CDR3: CASSSREAQYF. The CDR3 nucleotides read TGTGCCAGCAGCTCCCGGGAGGCCCAGTACTTC.

The chain is built from TRBV6-5 and TRBJ2-2; 14 bases agree with TRBD2. Germline lookup yields CDR1 MNHEY and CDR2 SVGAGI. CDR3 size: 14 residues. The ends lost 11 bases at V and 6 bases at J; junction bases unmatched: 5. The CDR3 DNA follows: TGTGCCTCGGGGGGACTAGCGGGAGCCGGGGAGCTGTTTTTT. Protein: CASGGLAGAGELFF.

The chain links TRBV5-4 to TRBJ2-6, with 11 bases lining up with TRBD1. The CDR3 is 20 amino acids. Germline values: CDR1 SGHNT, CDR2 YYREEE (reference sequence). V lost 4 bases to trimming and J lost 0 bases; unmatched junction nucleotides: 12. CDR3 bases: TGTGCCAGCAGCCCGGGACAGGGGGTCCAGGGTAGCTCTGGGGCCAACGTCCTGACTTTC. It yields the protein CASSPGQGVQGSSGANVLTF.

This clone was recorded only once. The chain employs TRBV5-6 and TRBJ1-1, with 9 bases that match TRBD1. The CDR3 sequence is 15 residues long. Per germline, CDR1 SGHDT and CDR2 YYEEEE. Unmatched junction bases numbered 9, after V lost 3 bases and J lost 6 bases. The CDR3 sequence: CASSSSDRGFPEAFF. The DNA for the CDR3 is TGTGCCAGCAGCTCCTCGGACAGGGGATTCCCTGAAGCTTTCTTT.

The chain employs TRBV18 and TRBJ1-1; weak D call: TRBD1 (6 bases). V shed 6 bases and J shed 1 base, with 15 bases lying between them. CDR3 length equals 15 residues. Germline V gene data show CDR1 as KGHSH and CDR2 as LQKENI. DNA for the CDR3: TGTGCCAGCTCCGACCAGGGGCACCGGAACACTGAAGCTTTCTTT. Its protein product is CASSDQGHRNTEAFF.

The chain carries TRBV28 and TRBJ2-7; weak D call: TRBD1 (6 bases). Per the germline V gene, CDR1 is MDHEN and CDR2 is SYDVKM. Trimming shortened V by 5 bases and J by 3 bases, and 14 bases separated the two germline ends. This CDR3 is built from 14 residues. DNA for the CDR3: TGTGCCAGCAGTCCCTACAGGGAAGTCTACGAGCAGTACTTC. This translates into CASSPYREVYEQYF.

The chain uses TRBV27 and TRBJ2-1; 9 bases are a match to TRBD2. V dropped 8 bases and J dropped 7; count of bases not matched to a gene: 6. Germline V CDR1 and CDR2: MNHEY, SMNVEV (reference sequence). This CDR3 is 13 amino acids long. For the CDR3, the DNA is TGTGCCAGCTGGCGCGGGGGGGCTAATGAGCAGTTCTTC. Translation gives CASWRGGANEQFF.

This clone has only one observation. The chain uses TRBV10-1 and TRBJ2-7; TRBD1 matches at 9 bases. This CDR3 region has 15 residues. The germline V gene has CDR1 WNHNN and CDR2 SYGVQD (reference sequence). The junction had 10 bases not matched to a gene; V was cut back by 3 bases and J by 7 bases. The CDR3 coding sequence is TGCGCCAGCAGTGATGAGTGGGACAGGGATGGGGAGCAGTACTTC. Its translation: CASSDEWDRDGEQYF.

The chain has TRBV29-1 and TRBJ2-1, with TRBD2 matching over 9 bases. The CDR3 spans 14 residues. V dropped 4 bases and J dropped 6; count of bases not matched to a gene: 7. CDR1 is SQVTM, CDR2 ANQGSEA, per germline. As DNA, the CDR3 is TGCAGCGTTGTCCGCGGGGGGGCGGCCAATGAGCAGTTCTTC. Protein: CSVVRGGAANEQFF.

By its share, this clone is medium-sized. The chain uses TRBV28 and TRBJ2-3, with 9 bases matching TRBD1. J was trimmed by 6 bases and V by 6 bases; bases with no gene match: 7. CDR1 and CDR2 (germline): MDHEN, SYDVKM. The length of the CDR3 is 14 residues. CDR3 protein: CASSFGQGFDTQYF. DNA of the CDR3: TGTGCCAGCAGCTTCGGACAGGGGTTTGATACGCAGTATTTT.

This clone appeared a few times. The chain combines TRBV12-3 or TRBV12-4 with TRBJ2-7, with D possibly matching TRBD1 (7 bases). Deletions cut 4 bases from V and 7 bases from J, with 11 bases between. The CDR3 is 12 amino acids. The CDR3 DNA reads as TGTGCCAGCAGTTGGGGGGACAGTGAGCAGTACTTC. This gives the protein CASSWGDSEQYF.

This rearrangement joins TRBV10-2 to TRBJ1-4; 7 nucleotides match TRBD1. The CDR3 consists of 15 residues. V was clipped by 3 bases and J by 4 bases; unmatched bases: 5. Germline V CDR1 and CDR2: WSHSY, SAAADI. The CDR3 protein is CASSDWGTDNEKLFF. The CDR3 DNA follows: TGCGCCAGCAGTGATTGGGGGACAGATAATGAAAAACTGTTTTTT.

J is TRBJ1-1 and V is TRBV27; 9 bases line up with TRBD1. The CDR3 consists of 14 residues. V was clipped by 5 bases and J by 6 bases; unmatched bases: 7. In germline, CDR1 is MNHEY, CDR2 SMNVEV (reference sequence). DNA for the CDR3: TGTGCCAGCAGTACAGGGGGCGGGACGGCTGAAGCTTTCTTT. Translating it yields CASSTGGGTAEAFF.

This clone was seen a single time. This sequence joins TRBV7-2 and TRBJ2-7; the match to TRBD2 covers 10 bases. This CDR3 spans 15 amino acids. The V segment lost 5 bases and the J segment 2 bases; nucleotides outside the gene matches: 6. CDR1 SGHTA and CDR2 FQGNSA come from the germline V gene. CDR3: CASSPSGGHTYEQYF. The CDR3 DNA sequence: TGTGCCAGCAGCCCTAGCGGGGGCCATACCTACGAGCAGTACTTC.

CDR3: CASSDRLKNTEAFF. As DNA, the CDR3 is TGTGCCAGCAGTGACCGACTAAAAAACACTGAAGCTTTCTTT. V and J are TRBV25-1 and TRBJ1-1; D unclear. The CDR3 runs 14 residues. Per the germline V gene, CDR1 is MGHDK and CDR2 is SYGVNS. Trimming left V 3 bases short and J 2 bases short, with 10 bases between.